This TCR beta chain came from a study of CDR3 diversity in severe acne. The CDR3 is 14 residues long. Germline V CDR1 and CDR2: KGHSH, LQKENI. TCRdb re-derived calls from the PCR reads in MiXCR, one entry per CDR3 protein. The table has some 90,000 distinct CDR3 sequences, 49% seen once; the top ten hold 9.5% to 13%. Concerning this clonotype itself: The junction departs from germline at one end; a sequencing error may be responsible.

This rearrangement joins TRBV18 to TRBJ1-4; D is unresolved. This sequence was found in a male donor with severe acne vulgaris. What was sequenced was blood. The CDR3 coding sequence is TGTGCCTGCTCACCAAAGCACCGTAACGAAAAACTGTTTTTT. Translation gives CACSPKHRNEKLFF.